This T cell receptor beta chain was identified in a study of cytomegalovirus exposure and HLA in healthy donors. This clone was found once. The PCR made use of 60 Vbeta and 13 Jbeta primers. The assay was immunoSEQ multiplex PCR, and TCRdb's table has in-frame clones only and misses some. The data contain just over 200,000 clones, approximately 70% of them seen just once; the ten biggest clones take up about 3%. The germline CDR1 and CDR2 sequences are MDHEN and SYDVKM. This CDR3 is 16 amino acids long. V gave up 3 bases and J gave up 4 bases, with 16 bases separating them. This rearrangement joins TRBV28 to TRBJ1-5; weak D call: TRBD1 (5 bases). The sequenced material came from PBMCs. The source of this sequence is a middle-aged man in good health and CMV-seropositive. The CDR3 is CASSFLPGEGNQPQHF. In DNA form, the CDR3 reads TGTGCCAGCAGTTTTCTTCCGGGGGAAGGAAATCAGCCCCAGCATTTT.